Described below is a single TCR beta chain sequence and its context. The CDR3 extends over 15 amino acids. The V gene's germline CDR1 is PRHDT and CDR2 FYEKMQ (reference sequence). With 2 bases removed from V and 3 bases from J, the gap between germline ends came to 14 bases. These data belong to a study of blood T cell repertoires in COVID-19. Repertoires were generated with immunoSEQ multiplex PCR, while TCRdb's copy carries only in-frame clones and drops some. The sample contains almost 85,000 clones, over 70% of which appear only once. The sequenced material came from peripheral blood. This clonotype originated in a man older than 75 with active or convalescent COVID-19. The chain couples TRBV13 to TRBJ2-7; D gene unclear. The CDR3 DNA is TGTGCCAGCAGCTTACAGGCAAACGCTAACTACGAGCAGTACTTC. It codes for CASSLQANANYEQYF. Looking up the rest from reference TRBV13 and TRBJ2-7 gives the full variable domain: AAGVIQSPRHLIKEKRETATLKCYPIPRHDTVYWYQQGPGQDPQFLISFYEKMQSDKGSIPDRFSAQQFSDYHSELNMSSLELGDSALYFCASSLQANANYEQYFGPGTRLTVT.